This T cell receptor beta chain was identified during a study of OX40 agonist ivuxolimab in advanced cancers. Across the study: Treatment received earlier with anti-PD-1, anti-PD-L1 or anti-CTLA-4 agents was allowed, and over 35% had some. Partial responses, seen in three patients, involved one hepatocellular carcinoma and two cutaneous melanomas. Broader study findings: More expanded clones were seen, on average, in CD8+ T cells than in CD4+.

Collection of blood occurred at baseline, at cycle 4 day 1, and at cycle 7 day 1. The CDR3 has 15 residues. Germline V lookup: CDR1 SQVTM, CDR2 ANQGSEA. J was trimmed by 3 bases and V by 7 bases; bases with no gene match: 11. Profiled with immunoSEQ multiplex PCR; TCRdb holds only in-frame clones, not every one. The table shows about 73,000 clones, with approximately 90% occurring only once. As for this clone: The antigen is undetermined.

The sample was CD4+ or CD8+ T cells sorted from blood, taken in a trial of the OX40 agonist ivuxolimab. This clonotype was sampled from an adult with an advanced solid tumor such as melanoma, head and neck, liver or kidney cancer. The gene calls are TRBV29-1 and TRBJ1-5; 8 bases map to TRBD1. The CDR3 nucleotides are TGCAGCGGGACAGGGAATCCGGGGGACAATCAGCCCCAGCATTTT. The encoded protein is CSGTGNPGDNQPQHF.